The 12 T cell receptor delta chains reported below all come from one sample, sequenced in a study of γδ T cells in repeated Plasmodium falciparum infection. Bulk repertoires came from Vgamma9/Vdelta2+ or Vdelta2-negative gammadelta T cells flow-sorted from PBMC. TCRdb re-called the multiplex PCR reads via CATT. The table lists about 57,000 delta-chain clones, approximately 1.7% of them singletons. The sequenced sample consisted of gamma-delta T cells from blood. All receptors come from a pool of human donors (malaria-infected and uninfected, not separated).

This clone was counted ten times or more. TCRdb attributes to this sequence the protein of a much larger clone, which differs from the DNA translation at residue 5; a read error is likely, and the protein displayed is translated from the DNA. The chain carries TRDV1 and TRDJ1, with D uncertain. Trimming cost V 8 bases and J 5 bases, with 12 bases left between them. Germline values: CDR1 TSWWSYY, CDR2 QGS. This CDR3 comprises 12 residues. CDR3 amino acids: CALFFSRDKLIF. CDR3 bases: TGTGCTCTTTTTTTCTCCCGGGATAAACTCATCTTT.

Ten or more counts support this clone. The protein TCRdb lists belongs to a much larger clone and differs from this DNA's translation at residue 18, which points to a read error; the protein shown is made from the DNA. This chain joins TRDV1 and TRDJ1, with 13 bases aligning to TRDD3. The CDR3 totals 20 residues. CDR1 is TSWWSYY, CDR2 QGS, per germline. CDR3 DNA sequence: TGTGCTCTTGGGGAACTAGGTCTCTTTACTGGGGGATACGACACCGATAAACCCATCTTT. It yields the protein CALGELGLFTGGYDTDKPIF.

Details on this clone: A read error likely explains why the TCRdb protein, taken from a much larger clone, differs from this DNA's translation at residue 17; the protein shown is translated from the DNA. The V gene reported is TRDV3; the J gene is uncalled. The germline CDR1 and CDR2 sequences are TVYSNPD and GDNSRS (reference sequence). CDR3 size: 19 residues. CDR3 nucleotide sequence: TGTGCCTTGAGCTTGCGTAGGTACGACCACGTCTGGTACACCGATAAACCCATCTTT. Protein product: CALSLRRYDHVWYTDKPIF.

On this clone itself: TCRdb records a much larger clone's protein for this DNA, with a difference at residues 11 and 22 that likely arises from a read error; the protein given is the translation of the DNA. Distinct nucleotide sequences in the sample also encode this CDR3. This rearrangement joins TRDV1 to TRDJ1, with 7 bases fitting TRDD3. The CDR3 totals 25 residues. Germline V gene sequence: CDR1 TSWWSYY, CDR2 QGS. Written as DNA, the CDR3 is TGTGCTCTTGGGGACAGAGGAGTTTGGTCCCTCACACTGGGGCAAGGGGTTCCACGCACCGATAGACTCATCTTT. It is translated as CALGDRGVWSLTLGQGVPRTDRLIF.

A note on this clone: The likely explanation is a read error, given a far larger clone one base away. Distinct nucleotide sequences in the sample also encode this CDR3. The chain combines TRDV1 with TRDJ1; D remains unclear. The CDR3 runs 23 residues. Germline V gives CDR1 TSWWSYY, CDR2 QGS. The CDR3 coding sequence is TGTGCTCTTGGGGAACTAGCATCCACTTACCGGCTTTACGTCTGGACGTACACAGATAAACTCATCTTT. Encoded protein: CALGELASTYRLYVWTYTDKLIF.

As concerns this clone: This is likely an artifact of a read error, given a far larger clone one base away. Different DNA sequences within this sample yield the same CDR3. V is TRDV1 and J is TRDJ1; possible D gene TRDD3, 8 bases. TCRdb gives no J gene; it was assigned here by matching the DNA to germline. In germline, CDR1 is TSWWSYY, CDR2 QGS. This CDR3 contains 21 residues. V lost 3 bases, J lost 2 bases, and 31 bases lay in between. In DNA form, the CDR3 reads TGTGCTCTTGGGGAGCTGAAGAGCTTCCTAAAGTACTGGGGGGATACCGATAAACTCATCTTT. Its protein is CALGELKSFLKYWGDTDKLIF.

Details on this clone: Translating this DNA gives a protein that differs at residue 17 from the TCRdb one, which belongs to a much larger clone; a read error is likely, and the protein shown is this translation. The rearrangement joins TRDV3 to TRDJ1, with TRDD3 identical over 8 bases. The CDR3 totals 19 residues. CDR1 and CDR2 from the germline V gene are TVYSNPD and GDNSRS (reference sequence). The CDR3 DNA reads as TGTGCCTTCCTACTGGGGATACCCTTCTTCGCGGGAAACACCGATAAACCCATCTTT. Translation: CAFLLGIPFFAGNTDKPIF.

This clone is medium-sized (0.01 to 0.1%) within its sample. The V and J genes are TRDV3 and TRDJ1, with D perhaps matching TRDD3 (5 bases). Germline CDR1 is TVYSNPD and CDR2 is GDNSRS (reference sequence). Trimming removed 3 bases at V and 10 bases at J, with 24 bases between. This CDR3 region has 14 residues. The CDR3 reads CAFLRRAGTGGLIF. The CDR3 bases are TGTGCCTTCCTAAGGAGGGCTGGGACGGGGGGACTCATCTTT.

This clone was detected many times. The mismatch at residue 11 between this DNA's translation and the TCRdb protein of a much larger clone likely reflects a read error; the protein shown is translated from the DNA. This CDR3 reads CACDPLGGGYRSDKLIF. The CDR3 DNA sequence: TGTGCCTGTGACCCTTTGGGCGGGGGATACAGGAGCGATAAACTCATCTTT. The J gene is TRDJ1, the V gene TRDV2, with TRDD3 matching 9 bases. Here the J gene was assigned by germline matching of the DNA, as TCRdb has none. This CDR3 is built from 17 residues. CDR1 and CDR2 (germline): GEAIGNYY, EKD. V was pared by 3 bases and J by 4 bases, with 14 bases of the junction left unmatched.

This clone was detected a few times. The translation of this DNA and the TCRdb protein of a much larger clone differ at residue 8, probably owing to a read error; the protein shown here is translated from the DNA. This chain connects TRDV1 to TRDJ1; a weak D match, TRDD3 (6 bases). TCRdb records no J gene; here it was assigned by comparing the DNA to germline. Between the trimmed V and J ends, which lost 4 bases and 0 bases, there was a span of 24 bases. The CDR3 length is 19 residues. Germline V lookup: CDR1 TSWWSYY, CDR2 QGS. The CDR3 loop is CALGAFLSGGLPYTDKLIF. The CDR3 region has the DNA TGTGCTCTTGGGGCTTTCCTTTCGGGGGGACTACCGTACACCGATAAACTCATCTTT.

With regard to this clone: The amino acid sequence in TCRdb belongs to a much larger clone and departs from this DNA's translation at residue 3, likely a sequencing read error; the sequence shown is translated from the DNA. The chain links TRDV1 to TRDJ1; TRDD2 matches 7 bases. Because TCRdb records no J gene, it was assigned here through a match of the DNA to germline. The CDR3 has 19 residues. In germline, CDR1 is TSWWSYY, CDR2 QGS. The CDR3 bases are TGTGCTTTTGGGACCTCTATTCCTACAGTGTGGGAGTACACCGATAAACTCATCTTT. The encoded protein is CAFGTSIPTVWEYTDKLIF.

With respect to this clone: TCRdb's listed protein matches a much larger clone and diverges from this DNA's translation at residue 11, likely through a read error; the protein shown comes from the DNA. The V gene is TRDV1, the J gene TRDJ1, with 9 bases fitting TRDD3. The CDR3 length is 24 residues. V shed 4 bases, J shed 0 bases, and the junction held 30 bases outside the gene matches. From germline, CDR1 is TSWWSYY and CDR2 QGS. The CDR3 is CALGAQNVIPVPGDTSGYTDKLIF. CDR3 DNA sequence: TGTGCTCTTGGGGCCCAAAACGTAATTCCTGTGCCGGGGGATACTAGTGGGTACACCGATAAACTCATCTTT.